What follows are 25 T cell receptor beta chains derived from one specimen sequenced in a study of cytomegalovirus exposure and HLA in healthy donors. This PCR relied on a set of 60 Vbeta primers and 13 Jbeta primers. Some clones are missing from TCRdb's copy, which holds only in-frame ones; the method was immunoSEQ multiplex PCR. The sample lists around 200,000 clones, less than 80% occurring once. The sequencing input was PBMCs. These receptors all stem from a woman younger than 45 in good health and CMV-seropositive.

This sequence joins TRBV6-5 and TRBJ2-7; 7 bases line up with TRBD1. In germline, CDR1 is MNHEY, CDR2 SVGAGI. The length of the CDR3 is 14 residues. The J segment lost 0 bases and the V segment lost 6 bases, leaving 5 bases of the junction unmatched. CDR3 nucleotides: TGTGCCAGCAGAGCCGGGACAGCCTCCTACGAGCAGTACTTC. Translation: CASRAGTASYEQYF.

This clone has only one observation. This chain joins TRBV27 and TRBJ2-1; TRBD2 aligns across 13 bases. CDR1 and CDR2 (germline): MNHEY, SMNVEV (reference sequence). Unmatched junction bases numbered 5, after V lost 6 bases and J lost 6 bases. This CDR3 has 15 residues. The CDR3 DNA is TGTGCCAGCAGCTTCGGACTAGCGGGAGCCAATGAGCAGTTCTTC. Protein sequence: CASSFGLAGANEQFF.

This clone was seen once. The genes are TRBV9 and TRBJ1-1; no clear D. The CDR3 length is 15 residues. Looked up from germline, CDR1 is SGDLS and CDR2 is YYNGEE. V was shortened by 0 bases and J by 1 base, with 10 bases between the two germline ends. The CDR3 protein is CASSVEEGSNTEAFF. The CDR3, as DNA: TGTGCCAGCAGCGTAGAGGAGGGATCGAACACTGAAGCTTTCTTT.

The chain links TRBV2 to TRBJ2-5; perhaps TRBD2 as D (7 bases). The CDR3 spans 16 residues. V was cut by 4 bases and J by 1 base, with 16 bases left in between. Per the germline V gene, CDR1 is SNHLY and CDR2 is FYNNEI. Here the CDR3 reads CASSGGRAGVQETQYF. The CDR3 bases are TGTGCCAGCAGTGGGGGGCGGGCGGGAGTCCAAGAGACCCAGTACTTC.

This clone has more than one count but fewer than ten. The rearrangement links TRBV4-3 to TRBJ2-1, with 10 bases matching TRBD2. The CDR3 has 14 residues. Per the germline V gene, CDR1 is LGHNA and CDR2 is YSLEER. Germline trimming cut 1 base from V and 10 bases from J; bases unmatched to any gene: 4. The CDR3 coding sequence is TGCGCCAGCAGCCAAGGGACTAGCGGCAGGGAGCAGTTCTTC. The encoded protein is CASSQGTSGREQFF.

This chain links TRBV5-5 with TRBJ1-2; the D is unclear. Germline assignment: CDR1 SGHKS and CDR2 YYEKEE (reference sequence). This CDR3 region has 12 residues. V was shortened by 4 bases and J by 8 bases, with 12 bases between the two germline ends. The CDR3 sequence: CASSPRSRGYTF. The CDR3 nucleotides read TGTGCCAGCAGCCCCCGGTCGAGGGGCTACACCTTC.

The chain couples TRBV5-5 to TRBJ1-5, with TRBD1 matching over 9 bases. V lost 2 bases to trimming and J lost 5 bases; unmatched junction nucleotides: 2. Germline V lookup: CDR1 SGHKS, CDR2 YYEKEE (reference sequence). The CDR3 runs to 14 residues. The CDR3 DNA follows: TGTGCCAGCAGCTTCCGGGACAGGGATCAGCCCCAGCATTTT. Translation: CASSFRDRDQPQHF.

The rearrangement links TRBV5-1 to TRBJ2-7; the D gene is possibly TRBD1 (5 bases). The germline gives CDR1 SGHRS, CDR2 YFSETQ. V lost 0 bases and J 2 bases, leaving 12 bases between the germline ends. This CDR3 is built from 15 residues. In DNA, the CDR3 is TGCGCCAGCAGCTTGGACGGCAGGGAAACCTACGAGCAGTACTTC. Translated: CASSLDGRETYEQYF.

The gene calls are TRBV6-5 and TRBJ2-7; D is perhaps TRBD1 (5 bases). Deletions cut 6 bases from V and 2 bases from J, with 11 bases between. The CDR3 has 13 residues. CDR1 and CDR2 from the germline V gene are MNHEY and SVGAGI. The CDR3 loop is CASRGRDTYEQYF. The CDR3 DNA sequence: TGTGCCAGCAGGGGCAGGGATACCTACGAGCAGTACTTC.

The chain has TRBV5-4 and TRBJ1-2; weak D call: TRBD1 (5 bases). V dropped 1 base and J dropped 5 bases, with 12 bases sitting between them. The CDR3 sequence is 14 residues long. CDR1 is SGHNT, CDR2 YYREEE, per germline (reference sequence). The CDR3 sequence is CASSLSGTQYGYTF. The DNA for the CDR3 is TGTGCCAGCAGCTTGTCCGGGACTCAGTATGGCTACACCTTC. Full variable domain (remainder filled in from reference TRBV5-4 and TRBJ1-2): ETGVTQSPTHLIKTRGQQVTLRCSSQSGHNTVSWYQQALGQGPQFIFQYYREEENGRGNFPPRFSGLQFPNYSSELNVNALELDDSALYLCASSLSGTQYGYTFGSGTRLTVV.

The CDR3 nucleotides are TGTGCCAGCAGCCCGACGGGACTCAGCGATGAGCAGTTCTTC. This translates into CASSPTGLSDEQFF. The chain is built from TRBV6-5 and TRBJ2-1; D perhaps matches TRBD2 (6 bases). The CDR3 sequence is 14 residues long. The germline V gene has CDR1 MNHEY and CDR2 SVGAGI. V dropped 6 bases and J dropped 8 bases, with 17 bases sitting between them.

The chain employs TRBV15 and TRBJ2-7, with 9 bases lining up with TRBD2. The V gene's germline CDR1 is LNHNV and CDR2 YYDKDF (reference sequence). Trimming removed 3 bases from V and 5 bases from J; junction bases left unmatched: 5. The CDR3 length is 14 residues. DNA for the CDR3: TGTGCCACCAGCAGGCGGGGGGGACGGGACGAGCAGTACTTC. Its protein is CATSRRGGRDEQYF.

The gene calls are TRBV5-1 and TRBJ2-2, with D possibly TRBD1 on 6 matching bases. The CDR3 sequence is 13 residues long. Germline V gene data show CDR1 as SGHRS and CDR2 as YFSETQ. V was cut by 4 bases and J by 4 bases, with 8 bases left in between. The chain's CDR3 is CASSEDSTGELFF. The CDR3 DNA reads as TGCGCCAGCAGCGAGGACAGCACCGGGGAGCTGTTTTTT.

CDR3 bases: TGTGCCAGTAGTCGGGCGGGGGGGGACCATGAGCAGTTCTTC. Translation: CASSRAGGDHEQFF. The chain links TRBV19 to TRBJ2-1, with 9 bases aligning to TRBD2. Per the germline V gene, CDR1 is LNHDA and CDR2 is SQIVND (reference sequence). The CDR3 has 14 residues. J gave up 8 bases and V 5 bases, and 7 bases lay outside the gene matches.

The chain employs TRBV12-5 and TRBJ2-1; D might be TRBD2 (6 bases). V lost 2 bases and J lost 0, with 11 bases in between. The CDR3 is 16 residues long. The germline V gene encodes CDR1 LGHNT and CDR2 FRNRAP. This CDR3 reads CASGLWGESSYNEQFF. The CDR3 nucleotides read TGTGCTAGTGGTTTGTGGGGGGAAAGCTCCTACAATGAGCAGTTCTTC.

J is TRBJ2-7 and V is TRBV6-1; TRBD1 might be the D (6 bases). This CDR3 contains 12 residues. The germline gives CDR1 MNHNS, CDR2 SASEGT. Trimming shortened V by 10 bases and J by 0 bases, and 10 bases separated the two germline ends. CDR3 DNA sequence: TGTGCCATCCTGGACAGCTCCTACGAGCAGTACTTC. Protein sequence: CAILDSSYEQYF.

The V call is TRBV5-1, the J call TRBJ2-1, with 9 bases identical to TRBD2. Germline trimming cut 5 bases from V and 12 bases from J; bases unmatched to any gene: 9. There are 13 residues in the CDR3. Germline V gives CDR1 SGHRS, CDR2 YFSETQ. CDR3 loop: CASSLAGAPGQFF. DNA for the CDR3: TGCGCCAGCAGTTTAGCGGGAGCCCCCGGGCAGTTCTTC. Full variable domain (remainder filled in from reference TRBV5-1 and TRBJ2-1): KAGVTQTPRYLIKTRGQQVTLSCSPISGHRSVSWYQQTPGQGLQFLFEYFSETQRNKGNFPGRFSGRQFSNSRSEMNVSTLELGDSALYLCASSLAGAPGQFFGPGTRLTVL.

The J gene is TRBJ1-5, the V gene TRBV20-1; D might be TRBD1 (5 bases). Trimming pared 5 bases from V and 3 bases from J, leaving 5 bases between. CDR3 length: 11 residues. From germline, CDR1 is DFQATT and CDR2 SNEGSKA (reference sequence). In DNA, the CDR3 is TGCAGTGCTGGGGCCAATCAGCCCCAGCATTTT. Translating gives CSAGANQPQHF.

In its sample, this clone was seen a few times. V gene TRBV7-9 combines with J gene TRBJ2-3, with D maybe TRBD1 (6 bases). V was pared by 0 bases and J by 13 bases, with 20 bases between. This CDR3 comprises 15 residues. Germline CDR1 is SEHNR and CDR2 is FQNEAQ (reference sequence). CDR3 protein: CASSLAWGLAGVKYF. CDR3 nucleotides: TGTGCCAGCAGCTTAGCGTGGGGGCTAGCAGGGGTCAAGTATTTT.

DNA of the CDR3: TGTGCCATCAGTGGAGAACAGGGTTCTCCTGAAGCTTTCTTT. This gives the protein CAISGEQGSPEAFF. The chain has TRBV10-3 and TRBJ1-1; D is possibly TRBD1 (6 bases). There are 14 residues in the CDR3. V lost 4 bases, J lost 6 bases, and 15 bases lay in between. Germline V lookup: CDR1 ENHRY, CDR2 SYGVKD.

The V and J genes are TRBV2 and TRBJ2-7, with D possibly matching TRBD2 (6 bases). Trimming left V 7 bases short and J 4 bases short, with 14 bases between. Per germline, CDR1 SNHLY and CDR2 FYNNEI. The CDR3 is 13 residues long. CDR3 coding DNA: TGTGCCAGCAAACCGACTAGTTGGTACGAGCAGTACTTC. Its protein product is CASKPTSWYEQYF.

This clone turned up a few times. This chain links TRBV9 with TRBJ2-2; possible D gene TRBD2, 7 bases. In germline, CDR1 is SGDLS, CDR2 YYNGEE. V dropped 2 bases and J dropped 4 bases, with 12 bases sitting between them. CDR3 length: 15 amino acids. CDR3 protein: CASSVGGGPTGELFF. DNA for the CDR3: TGTGCCAGCAGCGTTGGCGGGGGCCCCACCGGGGAGCTGTTTTTT.

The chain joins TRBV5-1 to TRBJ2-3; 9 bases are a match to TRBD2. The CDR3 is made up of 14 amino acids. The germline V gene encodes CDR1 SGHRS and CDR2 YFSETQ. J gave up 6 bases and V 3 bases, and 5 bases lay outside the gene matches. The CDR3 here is CASSSGTSSDTQYF. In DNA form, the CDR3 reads TGCGCCAGCAGCTCCGGGACTAGCAGCGATACGCAGTATTTT. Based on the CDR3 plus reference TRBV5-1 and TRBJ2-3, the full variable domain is KAGVTQTPRYLIKTRGQQVTLSCSPISGHRSVSWYQQTPGQGLQFLFEYFSETQRNKGNFPGRFSGRQFSNSRSEMNVSTLELGDSALYLCASSSGTSSDTQYFGPGTRLTVL.

The CDR3 region is CASSVGVNTEAFF. In DNA, the CDR3 is TGCGCCAGCTCGGTAGGGGTGAACACTGAAGCTTTCTTT. The J gene is TRBJ1-1, the V gene TRBV5-1; D may be TRBD1 (5 bases). This CDR3 spans 13 amino acids. Germline V gene data show CDR1 as SGHRS and CDR2 as YFSETQ. V gave up 7 bases and J gave up 0 bases, with 10 bases separating them.

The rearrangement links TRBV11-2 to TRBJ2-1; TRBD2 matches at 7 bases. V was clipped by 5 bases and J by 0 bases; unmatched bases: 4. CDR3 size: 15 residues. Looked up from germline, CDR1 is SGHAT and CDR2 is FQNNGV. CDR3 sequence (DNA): TGTGCCAGCAGCCCTGCGGGGGACTCCTACAATGAGCAGTTCTTC. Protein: CASSPAGDSYNEQFF.